This passage covers 12 T cell receptor beta chains from one sample sequenced in a study of T-cell reconstitution after alpha-beta-depleted transplantation in children. The TCRbeta library incorporated unique molecular identifiers. TCRdb ran MiXCR on the PCR reads and lists one entry per CDR3 protein. The sample yields 90,000 to 100,000 distinct CDR3 sequences, 20% to 30% seen once. The sequenced sample was PBMCs, obtained before TCRalphabeta/CD19-depleted stem cell transplant. Receptor source: a boy younger than 10 with acute lymphoblastic leukemia, due to receive a stem cell transplant.

The chain joins TRBV6-2 or TRBV6-3 to TRBJ2-7; D not certain. The CDR3 extends over 12 amino acids. The ends were cut back, 4 bases at V and 2 bases at J, with 6 bases in the middle. CDR1 is MNHEY and CDR2 is SVGEGT in the germline V gene. Here the CDR3 reads CASSFITYEQYF. The DNA for the CDR3 is TGTGCCAGCAGTTTCATCACCTACGAGCAGTACTTC.

The genes are TRBV20-1 and TRBJ2-5, with a weak D call TRBD2 (5 bases). The CDR3 is 12 amino acids. Germline V gene lookup returns CDR1 DFQATT and CDR2 SNEGSKA (reference sequence). V shed 4 bases and J shed 2 bases, with 8 bases lying between them. The CDR3 DNA follows: TGCAGTGCTACTAGCATACAAGAGACCCAGTACTTC. Translated, it gives CSATSIQETQYF.

V usage is TRBV12-3 or TRBV12-4 and J usage is TRBJ1-2; a possible D gene is TRBD1 (6 bases). CDR3 length: 14 residues. With 5 bases removed from V and 2 bases from J, the gap between germline ends came to 12 bases. The CDR3 DNA is TGTGCCAGCAGTCCCACAGGACAGAACTATGGCTACACCTTC. Protein: CASSPTGQNYGYTF.

This clonotype is medium-sized (0.01 to 0.1%) by share. The CDR3 coding sequence is TGTGCCAGCTACCAAAGCGGGAGCGCCTACAATGAGCAGTTCTTC. Its translation is CASYQSGSAYNEQFF. The V and J genes are TRBV28 and TRBJ2-1; 8 bases agree with TRBD2. J was trimmed by 2 bases and V by 8 bases; bases with no gene match: 8. The germline V gene has CDR1 MDHEN and CDR2 SYDVKM. The length of the CDR3 is 15 residues.

This clonotype was detected only a few times. This chain uses TRBV29-1 with TRBJ1-1, with a possible D match to TRBD1 (6 bases). Trimming shortened V by 0 bases and J by 7 bases, and 9 bases separated the two germline ends. The germline gives CDR1 SQVTM, CDR2 ANQGSEA. The CDR3 sequence is 12 residues long. The CDR3 coding sequence is TGCAGCGTTGAAGATACGGACAGTGAAGCTTTCTTT. Amino acids: CSVEDTDSEAFF.

This sequence joins TRBV7-2 and TRBJ2-1; weak D call: TRBD1 (6 bases). The CDR3 covers 15 residues. Germline V gene sequence: CDR1 SGHTA, CDR2 FQGNSA. Trimming pared 3 bases from V and 2 bases from J, leaving 11 bases between. CDR3: CASSFSGAPYNEQFF. The CDR3 bases are TGTGCCAGCAGCTTTTCAGGGGCCCCCTACAATGAGCAGTTCTTC.

The chain employs TRBV24-1 and TRBJ2-1; tentative D call: TRBD2 (6 bases). From germline, CDR1 is KGHDR and CDR2 SFDVKD. This CDR3 is built from 14 residues. With 6 bases removed from V and 9 bases from J, the gap between germline ends came to 17 bases. In nucleotides, the CDR3 is TGTGCCACCAGTCAACGGGGGTTCGGGGCTGAGCAGTTCTTC. Its translation: CATSQRGFGAEQFF.

V gene TRBV12-3 or TRBV12-4 combines with J gene TRBJ1-1, with 7 nucleotides matching TRBD1. The V gene end was trimmed by 7 bases and the J gene end by 7 bases; junction bases not matched to a gene: 6. The CDR3 runs to 12 residues. CDR3 sequence: CASTKGTVEAFF. CDR3 nucleotide sequence: TGTGCCAGCACCAAAGGGACAGTTGAAGCTTTCTTT.

The chain joins TRBV6-5 to TRBJ1-5; 7 bases match TRBD1. This CDR3 has 18 residues. Germline trimming cut 0 bases from V and 0 bases from J; bases unmatched to any gene: 8. Germline assignment: CDR1 MNHEY and CDR2 SVGAGI. The CDR3 sequence: CASSYSQRGLYSNQPQHF. The CDR3 region has the DNA TGTGCCAGCAGTTACTCGCAAAGGGGGCTATATAGCAATCAGCCCCAGCATTTT.

CDR3 in DNA: TGTGCCAGCAGCCAAGGACTAGCGGAGGGACTTGGAGAGACCCAGTACTTC. It translates to CASSQGLAEGLGETQYF. The chain combines TRBV3-1 with TRBJ2-5, with 9 bases identical to TRBD2. The CDR3 loop spans 17 amino acids. Germline V lookup: CDR1 LGHDT, CDR2 YNNKEL (reference sequence). The trim removed 1 base at V and 4 bases at J, leaving 10 bases unmatched.

In this sample, this clonotype turned up a few times. The rearrangement links TRBV12-3 or TRBV12-4 to TRBJ2-2; possibly TRBD1 for D (7 bases). CDR3 length equals 14 residues. Trimming took 8 bases from V and 5 from J, leaving 15 bases between them. CDR3 sequence: CASGGDSKTGELFF. The CDR3 DNA follows: TGTGCCAGCGGAGGGGACAGCAAAACCGGGGAGCTGTTTTTT.

V gene TRBV6-5 combines with J gene TRBJ2-5; D unclear. Germline loops: CDR1 MNHEY, CDR2 SVGAGI. CDR3 size: 12 residues. Trimming shortened V by 1 base and J by 0 bases, and 0 bases separated the two germline ends. The CDR3 DNA sequence: TGTGCCAGCAGTTACTACCAAGAGACCCAGTACTTC. Its protein is CASSYYQETQYF.